The 29 T cell receptor beta chains presented below share a single source sample, sequenced in a study of blood T cell repertoires in COVID-19. Measured with immunoSEQ multiplex PCR; TCRdb has only the in-frame clones, and not every one. The data contain roughly 160,000 clones, more than 85% of them singletons. Input material: peripheral blood. These TCRs come from a man in his forties or fifties with acute or convalescent COVID-19.

The CDR3 DNA sequence: TGCAGCGTGGGCCGGGACAGCCAAGCTTTCTTT. It specifies CSVGRDSQAFF. The V and J genes are TRBV29-1 and TRBJ1-1, with 7 bases that match TRBD1. The length of the CDR3 is 11 residues. V shed 6 bases and J 9 bases; nucleotides not matched to a gene: 7. The germline V gene has CDR1 SQVTM and CDR2 ANQGSEA. The full variable domain, rest sourced from reference TRBV29-1 and TRBJ1-1, is SAVISQKPSRDICQRGTSLTIQCQVDSQVTMMFWYRQQPGQSLTLIATANQGSEATYESGFVIDKFPISRPNLTFSTLTVSNMSPEDSSIYLCSVGRDSQAFFGQGTRLTVV.

The chain links TRBV6-2 or TRBV6-3 to TRBJ2-5; D perhaps matches TRBD2 (5 bases). The CDR3 consists of 17 residues. Trimming removed 5 bases at V and 5 bases at J, with 24 bases between. CDR1 and CDR2 from the germline V gene are MNHEY and SVGEGT. CDR3 protein: CASSMRGQIGRLETQYF. The CDR3 DNA is TGTGCCAGCAGTATGCGCGGGCAGATCGGGCGGCTGGAGACCCAGTACTTC.

V gene TRBV19 combines with J gene TRBJ2-7; 8 nucleotides align to TRBD1. Germline lookup yields CDR1 LNHDA and CDR2 SQIVND (reference sequence). The CDR3 has 14 residues. J lost 7 bases, V lost 5 bases, and 10 bases had no gene match. DNA for the CDR3: TGTGCCAGTAGTCCCCGGGACAGGCCGTGGGAGCAGTACTTC. Its translation: CASSPRDRPWEQYF.

The V call is TRBV28, the J call TRBJ2-1, with TRBD2 matching over 9 bases. The CDR3 has 14 amino acids. Germline loops: CDR1 MDHEN, CDR2 SYDVKM. Trimming at V came to 3 bases and at J to 6 bases, leaving 3 bases not matched to a gene. The CDR3 loop reads CASSFGTSLNEQFF. The DNA of the CDR3 is TGTGCCAGCAGTTTCGGGACTAGCCTCAATGAGCAGTTCTTC.

The chain uses TRBV19 and TRBJ1-2, with 8 bases that match TRBD1. The CDR3 covers 13 residues. The V and J ends lost 4 bases and 4 bases, in that order; junction bases with no gene match: 2. Germline CDR1 is LNHDA and CDR2 is SQIVND (reference sequence). CDR3 DNA: TGTGCCAGTAGTAAGGGACAGGCCTATGGCTACACCTTC. Amino acid sequence: CASSKGQAYGYTF.

The chain links TRBV28 to TRBJ2-2; no definite D call. The germline CDR1 and CDR2 sequences are MDHEN and SYDVKM. This CDR3 spans 11 amino acids. Trimming stripped 8 bases from V and 2 bases from J, with 3 bases between. CDR3 sequence (DNA): TGTGCCAGCTCAAACACCGGGGAGCTGTTTTTT. It encodes CASSNTGELFF. Combining the CDR3 with reference TRBV28 and TRBJ2-2 gives the whole variable domain DVKVTQSSRYLVKRTGEKVFLECVQDMDHENMFWYRQDPGLGLRLIYFSYDVKMKEKGDIPEGYSVSREKKERFSLILESASTNQTSMYLCASSNTGELFFGEGSRLTVL.

This clone showed up just once. The rearrangement links TRBV9 to TRBJ1-5, with 10 bases aligning to TRBD1. Losses at the gene ends were 3 bases for V and 7 bases for J; bases not matched to a gene: 1. CDR1 and CDR2 from the germline V gene are SGDLS and YYNGEE. CDR3 length: 13 amino acids. The DNA of the CDR3 is TGTGCCAGCAGCGCGGGACAGGGGCAGCCCCAGCATTTT. Protein: CASSAGQGQPQHF.

J is TRBJ1-4 and V is TRBV4-3; possible D gene TRBD1, 5 bases. The CDR3 covers 16 residues. V dropped 2 bases and J dropped 14 bases, with 24 bases sitting between them. CDR1 LGHNA and CDR2 YSLEER come from the germline V gene. The CDR3: CASSQYRGSSVGGLFF. The CDR3 nucleotides are TGCGCCAGCAGCCAATACCGGGGGTCCTCTGTCGGAGGGCTGTTTTTT.

CDR3: CASQPGLLGNTIYF. The CDR3 DNA sequence: TGTGCCAGCCAACCCGGGTTACTTGGAAACACCATATATTTT. This chain links TRBV6-5 with TRBJ1-3; D gene unclear. Germline V CDR1 and CDR2: MNHEY, SVGAGI. The CDR3 spans 14 residues. V was pared by 8 bases and J by 3 bases, with 14 bases between.

This chain uses TRBV27 with TRBJ1-5; TRBD1 agrees at 9 bases. After removal of 4 bases from V and 7 bases from J, the junction contained 8 bases not matched to a gene. CDR3 length: 15 residues. The germline V gene has CDR1 MNHEY and CDR2 SMNVEV (reference sequence). For the CDR3, the DNA is TGTGCCAGCAGTTCCGGGACAGGGATTCAGCAGCCCCAGCATTTT. Amino acid sequence: CASSSGTGIQQPQHF.

The V call is TRBV6-5, the J call TRBJ2-1, with 8 bases identical to TRBD1. The germline CDR1 and CDR2 sequences are MNHEY and SVGAGI. The CDR3 has 15 amino acids. J gave up 3 bases and V 6 bases, and 7 bases lay outside the gene matches. The CDR3 region is CASSLGTGRYNEQFF. The CDR3 DNA reads TGTGCCAGCAGCCTAGGGACAGGACGCTACAATGAGCAGTTCTTC.

V and J are TRBV7-9 and TRBJ1-6; TRBD1 matches 9 bases. CDR1 is SEHNR and CDR2 is FQNEAQ in the germline V gene (reference sequence). This CDR3 contains 15 residues. After removal of 3 bases from V and 7 bases from J, the junction contained 4 bases not matched to a gene. CDR3 sequence reads: CASSLGQGGNSPLHF. The CDR3, as DNA: TGTGCCAGCAGCTTGGGACAGGGTGGGAATTCACCCCTCCACTTT.

This clone was seen a single time. The rearrangement joins TRBV7-9 to TRBJ1-2, with a possible D match to TRBD1 (6 bases). In germline, CDR1 is SEHNR, CDR2 FQNEAQ (reference sequence). V was cut by 4 bases and J by 2 bases, with 11 bases left in between. The CDR3 consists of 14 residues. CDR3 sequence (DNA): TGTGCCAGCAGCTCAATACAGGGAAACTATGGCTACACCTTC. Its translation: CASSSIQGNYGYTF.

This chain connects TRBV27 to TRBJ1-6, with D tentatively TRBD1 (5 bases). The CDR3 is 15 amino acids. Germline values: CDR1 MNHEY, CDR2 SMNVEV (reference sequence). The V and J ends lost 6 bases and 5 bases respectively, with 14 bases between them. CDR3 in amino acids: CASSSWGVNNSPLHF. CDR3 DNA: TGTGCCAGCAGCTCCTGGGGGGTAAATAATTCACCCCTCCACTTT.

This clone was counted a single time. This chain links TRBV3-1 (or the pseudogene TRBV3-2) with TRBJ2-5, with 10 bases fitting TRBD2. Per the germline V gene, CDR1 is LGHDT and CDR2 is YNNKEL (reference sequence). There are 14 residues in the CDR3. V trimming: 3 bases; J trimming: 5 bases; junction bases outside the gene matches: 3. CDR3 loop: CASSHLAGVETQYF. The CDR3 nucleotides are TGTGCCAGCAGCCACCTAGCGGGGGTGGAGACCCAGTACTTC.

This rearrangement joins TRBV5-4 to TRBJ2-5; 8 bases align to TRBD2. Germline V lookup: CDR1 SGHNT, CDR2 YYREEE (reference sequence). The CDR3 covers 14 residues. Germline trimming cut 5 bases from V and 5 bases from J; bases unmatched to any gene: 8. CDR3 in amino acids: CASSFGGAAETQYF. Here the CDR3 DNA reads TGTGCCAGCAGTTTCGGGGGGGCGGCGGAGACCCAGTACTTC.

In its sample, this clone was seen once. Other DNA sequences in the same sample also yield this CDR3. The rearrangement links TRBV18 to TRBJ1-4, with D uncertain. Looked up from germline, CDR1 is KGHSH and CDR2 is LQKENI. V was trimmed by 3 bases and J by 0 bases, leaving 5 bases between them. The CDR3 is 14 amino acids. The CDR3: CASSPGATNEKLFF. The CDR3 DNA reads as TGTGCCAGCTCACCGGGAGCAACTAATGAAAAACTGTTTTTT. The whole variable domain, remainder taken from reference TRBV18 and TRBJ1-4, is NAGVMQNPRHLVRRRGQEARLRCSPMKGHSHVYWYRQLPEEGLKFMVYLQKENIIDESGMPKERFSAEFPKEGPSILRIQQVVRGDSAAYFCASSPGATNEKLFFGSGTQLSVL.

This chain connects TRBV10-3 to TRBJ1-3; D might be TRBD1 (6 bases). Trimming took off 10 bases at V and 7 bases at J, with 8 bases between the two ends. The CDR3 totals 10 residues. In germline, CDR1 is ENHRY, CDR2 SYGVKD. CDR3 sequence reads: CATGQNTIYF. CDR3 bases: TGTGCCACCGGACAGAACACCATATATTTT.

This rearrangement joins TRBV11-2 to TRBJ1-2; TRBD1 is a possible D gene (6 bases). The length of the CDR3 is 14 residues. V was cut by 4 bases and J by 2 bases, with 11 bases left in between. CDR1 is SGHAT and CDR2 is FQNNGV in the germline V gene. CDR3 coding DNA: TGTGCCAGCAGCTACTCAGGGGAAAACTATGGCTACACCTTC. This translates into CASSYSGENYGYTF. Based on the CDR3 plus reference TRBV11-2 and TRBJ1-2, the full variable domain is EAGVAQSPRYKIIEKRQSVAFWCNPISGHATLYWYQQILGQGPKLLIQFQNNGVVDDSQLPKDRFSAERLKGVDSTLKIQPAKLEDSAVYLCASSYSGENYGYTFGSGTRLTVV.

This chain uses TRBV6-5 with TRBJ1-5; D not certain. The CDR3 has 13 amino acids. Trimming removed 3 bases from V and 0 bases from J, with 3 bases in between. In germline, CDR1 is MNHEY, CDR2 SVGAGI. The CDR3 loop is CASSYNSNQPQHF. The CDR3, as DNA: TGTGCCAGCAGTTATAATAGCAATCAGCCCCAGCATTTT.

The rearrangement links TRBV19 to TRBJ1-3, with TRBD1 as a possible D gene (6 bases). CDR3 size: 14 residues. The V end was cut by 7 bases, the J end by 3 bases, with 13 bases between. CDR1 and CDR2 (germline): LNHDA, SQIVND (reference sequence). The CDR3 spells CASTQGMVGNTIYF. CDR3 in DNA: TGTGCCAGTACCCAGGGGATGGTTGGAAACACCATATATTTT.

J is TRBJ1-3 and V is TRBV2; possible D gene TRBD1, 5 bases. The ends were cut back, 3 bases at V and 4 bases at J, with 7 bases in the middle. There are 13 residues in the CDR3. Germline loops: CDR1 SNHLY, CDR2 FYNNEI. This CDR3 reads CASSEQGGNTIYF. CDR3 nucleotides: TGTGCCAGCAGTGAGCAGGGAGGAAACACCATATATTTT.

The chain carries TRBV18 and TRBJ2-2, with 7 nucleotides matching TRBD1. This CDR3 is built from 14 residues. V lost 6 bases and J lost 3; bases outside the gene matches: 4. Per the germline V gene, CDR1 is KGHSH and CDR2 is LQKENI. CDR3: CASSTGADTGELFF. The CDR3 region has the DNA TGTGCCAGCTCCACAGGGGCGGACACCGGGGAGCTGTTTTTT.

The chain joins TRBV7-9 to TRBJ1-4; 7 bases fit TRBD1. Germline trimming cut 3 bases from V and 8 bases from J; bases unmatched to any gene: 6. Germline assignment: CDR1 SEHNR and CDR2 FQNEAQ (reference sequence). The length of the CDR3 is 14 residues. The CDR3 sequence: CASSLGQGVEKLFF. Written as DNA, the CDR3 is TGTGCCAGCAGCTTGGGGCAGGGGGTGGAAAAACTGTTTTTT.

J is TRBJ2-7 and V is TRBV4-2; TRBD1 matches at 7 bases. This CDR3 contains 12 residues. V gave up 4 bases and J gave up 7 bases; unmatched junction bases: 4. Germline-derived CDR1 and CDR2 are LGHNA and YNFKEQ. The CDR3 loop reads CASSPGGREQYF. In DNA, the CDR3 is TGTGCCAGCAGCCCAGGGGGTAGAGAGCAGTACTTC.

This rearrangement joins TRBV27 to TRBJ2-1; 9 nucleotides align to TRBD2. Germline trimming cut 5 bases from V and 2 bases from J; bases unmatched to any gene: 7. The germline V gene encodes CDR1 MNHEY and CDR2 SMNVEV (reference sequence). The length of the CDR3 is 16 residues. This CDR3 is CASSIVSGGAYNEQFF. The CDR3 nucleotides are TGTGCCAGCAGTATCGTTAGCGGGGGCGCCTACAATGAGCAGTTCTTC.

The J gene is TRBJ1-3, the V gene TRBV21-1; the DNA was not compared with TRBD1, the D call given in the table. TRBV21-1 is recorded as a pseudogene. CDR3 length: 15 residues. DNA for the CDR3: TGTGCCAGCATCGTGGACAGGCCCTCTGGAAACACCATATATTTT. This codes for CASIVDRPSGNTIYF.

The chain recombines TRBV7-9 with TRBJ1-5; 7 bases fit TRBD1. Germline V gene sequence: CDR1 SEHNR, CDR2 FQNEAQ (reference sequence). V lost 5 bases to trimming and J lost 6 bases; unmatched junction nucleotides: 10. This CDR3 is built from 15 residues. In DNA form, the CDR3 reads TGTGCCAGCAGCCCGGAGACAGGGATTATTCAGCCCCAGCATTTT. Residues: CASSPETGIIQPQHF. The variable domain in full, completed from reference TRBV7-9 and TRBJ1-5, reads DTGVSQNPRHKITKRGQNVTFRCDPISEHNRLYWYRQTLGQGPEFLTYFQNEAQLEKSRLLSDRFSAERPKGSFSTLEIQRTEQGDSAMYLCASSPETGIIQPQHFGDGTRLSIL.

The chain links TRBV20-1 to TRBJ1-1, with 7 bases that match TRBD1. The CDR3 loop spans 10 amino acids. V was clipped by 6 bases and J by 10 bases; unmatched bases: 5. Germline loops: CDR1 DFQATT, CDR2 SNEGSKA (reference sequence). CDR3 nucleotides: TGCAGTGCCGCCCAGGGGGGAGCTTTCTTT. This codes for CSAAQGGAFF.